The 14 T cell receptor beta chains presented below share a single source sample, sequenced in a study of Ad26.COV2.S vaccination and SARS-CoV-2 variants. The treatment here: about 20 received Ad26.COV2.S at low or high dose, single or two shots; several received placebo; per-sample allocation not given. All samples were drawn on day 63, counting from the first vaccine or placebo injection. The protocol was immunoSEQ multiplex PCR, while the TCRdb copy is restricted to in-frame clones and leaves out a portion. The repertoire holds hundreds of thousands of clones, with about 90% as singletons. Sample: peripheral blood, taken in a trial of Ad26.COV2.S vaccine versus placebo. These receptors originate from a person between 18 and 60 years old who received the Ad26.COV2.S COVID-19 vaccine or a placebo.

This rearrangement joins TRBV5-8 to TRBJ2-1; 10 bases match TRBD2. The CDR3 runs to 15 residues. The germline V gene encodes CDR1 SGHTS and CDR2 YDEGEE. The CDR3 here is CATSTASGGRNEQFF. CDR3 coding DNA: TGTGCAACCAGTACGGCTAGCGGGGGTCGGAATGAGCAGTTCTTC.

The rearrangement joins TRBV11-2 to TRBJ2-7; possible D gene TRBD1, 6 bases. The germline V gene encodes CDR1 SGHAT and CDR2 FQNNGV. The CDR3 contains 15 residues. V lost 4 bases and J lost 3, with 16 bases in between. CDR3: CASSSPGTRLYEQYF. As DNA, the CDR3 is TGTGCCAGCAGCTCCCCCGGGACACGGCTCTACGAGCAGTACTTC.

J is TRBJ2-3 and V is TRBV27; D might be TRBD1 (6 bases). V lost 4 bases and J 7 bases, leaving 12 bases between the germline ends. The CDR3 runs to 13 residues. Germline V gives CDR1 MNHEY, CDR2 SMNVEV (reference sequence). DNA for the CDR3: TGTGCCAGCAGTTCGGGACAAAAGCATACGCAGTATTTT. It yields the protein CASSSGQKHTQYF.

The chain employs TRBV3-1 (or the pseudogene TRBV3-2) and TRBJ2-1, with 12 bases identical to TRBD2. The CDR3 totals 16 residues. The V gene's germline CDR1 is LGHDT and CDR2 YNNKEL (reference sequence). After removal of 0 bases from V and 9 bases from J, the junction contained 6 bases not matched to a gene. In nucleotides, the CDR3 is TGTGCCAGCAGCCAAGATCCCGGGACTAGCGGGTTTGAGCAGTTCTTC. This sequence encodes CASSQDPGTSGFEQFF.

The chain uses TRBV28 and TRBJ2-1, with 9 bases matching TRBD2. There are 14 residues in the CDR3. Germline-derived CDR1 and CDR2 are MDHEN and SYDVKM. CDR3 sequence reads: CAVIAGASQNEQFF. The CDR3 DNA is TGTGCTGTCATAGCGGGAGCAAGCCAGAATGAGCAGTTCTTC.

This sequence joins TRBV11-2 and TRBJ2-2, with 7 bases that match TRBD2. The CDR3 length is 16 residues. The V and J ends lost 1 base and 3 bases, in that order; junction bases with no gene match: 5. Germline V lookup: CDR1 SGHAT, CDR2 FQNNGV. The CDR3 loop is CASSLGRLADTGELFF. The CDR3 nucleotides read TGTGCCAGCAGCTTAGGGCGGCTAGCGGACACCGGGGAGCTGTTTTTT.

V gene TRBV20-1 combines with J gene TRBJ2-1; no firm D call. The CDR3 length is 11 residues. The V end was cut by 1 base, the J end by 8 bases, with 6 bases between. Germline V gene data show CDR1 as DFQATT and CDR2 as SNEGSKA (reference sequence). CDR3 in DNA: TGCAGTGCTAGAGGGGTCCATGAGCAGTTCTTC. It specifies CSARGVHEQFF.

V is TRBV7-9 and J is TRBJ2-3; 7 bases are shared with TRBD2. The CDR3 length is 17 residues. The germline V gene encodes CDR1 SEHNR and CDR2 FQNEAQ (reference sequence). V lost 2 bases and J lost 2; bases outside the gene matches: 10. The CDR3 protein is CASSLNWAGVNTDTQYF. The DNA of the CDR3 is TGTGCCAGCAGCTTAAATTGGGCGGGAGTGAACACAGATACGCAGTATTTT.

The CDR3 DNA sequence: TGTGCCTGCGGGGAGGGGAGCACTGAAGCTTTCTTT. Translated, it gives CACGEGSTEAFF. This chain uses TRBV30 with TRBJ1-1, with D possibly being TRBD1 (5 bases). Trimming stripped 6 bases from V and 4 bases from J, with 12 bases between. Per germline, CDR1 GTSNPN and CDR2 SVGIG (reference sequence). The CDR3 extends over 12 amino acids.

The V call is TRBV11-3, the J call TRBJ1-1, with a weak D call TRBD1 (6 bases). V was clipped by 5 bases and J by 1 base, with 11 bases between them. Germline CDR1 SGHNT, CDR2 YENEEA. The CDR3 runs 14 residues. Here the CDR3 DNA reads TGTGCCAGCAGCCCCGGGGGACAGAACACTGAAGCTTTCTTT. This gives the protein CASSPGGQNTEAFF.

Here the CDR3 DNA reads TGTGCCAGCAGCTCGGCTCGTTACAGGACAGGAGCTAACTATGGCTACACCTTC. Its translation is CASSSARYRTGANYGYTF. The chain links TRBV5-4 to TRBJ1-2; 7 nucleotides align to TRBD1. Germline V gene sequence: CDR1 SGHNT, CDR2 YYREEE (reference sequence). Trimming removed 3 bases from V and 0 bases from J; junction bases left unmatched: 14. This CDR3 contains 18 residues.

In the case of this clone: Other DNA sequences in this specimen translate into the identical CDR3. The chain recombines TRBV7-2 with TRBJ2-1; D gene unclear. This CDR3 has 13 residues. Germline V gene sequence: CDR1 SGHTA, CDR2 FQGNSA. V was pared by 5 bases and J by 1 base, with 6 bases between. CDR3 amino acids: CASSPGSYNEQFF. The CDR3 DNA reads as TGTGCCAGCAGCCCAGGATCCTACAATGAGCAGTTCTTC. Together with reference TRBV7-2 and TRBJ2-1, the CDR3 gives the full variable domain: GAGVSQSPSNKVTEKGKDVELRCDPISGHTALYWYRQSLGQGLEFLIYFQGNSAPDKSGLPSDRFSAERTGGSVSTLTIQRTQQEDSAVYLCASSPGSYNEQFFGPGTRLTVL.

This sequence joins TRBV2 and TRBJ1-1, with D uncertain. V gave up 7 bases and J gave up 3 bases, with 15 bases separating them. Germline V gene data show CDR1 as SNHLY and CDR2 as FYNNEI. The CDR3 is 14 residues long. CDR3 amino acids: CASNRVEWDTEAFF. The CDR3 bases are TGTGCCAGCAATCGGGTGGAGTGGGACACTGAAGCTTTCTTT.

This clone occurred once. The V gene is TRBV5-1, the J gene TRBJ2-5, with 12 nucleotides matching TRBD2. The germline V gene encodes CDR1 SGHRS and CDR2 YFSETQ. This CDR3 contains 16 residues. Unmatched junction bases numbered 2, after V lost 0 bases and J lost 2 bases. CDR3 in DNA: TGCGCCAGCAGCTTGGCCGGGACTAGCGGGCAAGAGACCCAGTACTTC. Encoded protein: CASSLAGTSGQETQYF.